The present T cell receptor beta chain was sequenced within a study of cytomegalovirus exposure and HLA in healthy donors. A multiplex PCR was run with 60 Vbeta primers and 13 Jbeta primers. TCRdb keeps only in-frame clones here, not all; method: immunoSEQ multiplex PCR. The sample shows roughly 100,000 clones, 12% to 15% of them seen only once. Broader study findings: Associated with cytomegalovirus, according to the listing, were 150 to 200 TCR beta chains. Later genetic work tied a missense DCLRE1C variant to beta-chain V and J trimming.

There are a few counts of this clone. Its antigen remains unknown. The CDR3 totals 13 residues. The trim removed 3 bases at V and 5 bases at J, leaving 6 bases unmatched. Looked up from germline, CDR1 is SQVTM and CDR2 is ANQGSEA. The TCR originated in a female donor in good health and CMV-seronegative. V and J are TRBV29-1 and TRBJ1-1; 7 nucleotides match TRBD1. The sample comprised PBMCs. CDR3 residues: CSVDSGGRTEAFF. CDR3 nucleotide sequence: TGCAGCGTTGACTCAGGGGGTAGGACTGAAGCTTTCTTT. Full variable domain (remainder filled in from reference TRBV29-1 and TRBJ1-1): SAVISQKPSRDICQRGTSLTIQCQVDSQVTMMFWYRQQPGQSLTLIATANQGSEATYESGFVIDKFPISRPNLTFSTLTVSNMSPEDSSIYLCSVDSGGRTEAFFGQGTRLTVV.